This T cell receptor beta chain was observed in a study of blood T cell repertoires in COVID-19. Overall study: Samples of COVID-19 (acute and convalescent) were obtained from the United States, Italy and Spain. The cDNA or gDNA used as material had been derived from T cells, B-cell-depleted T cells, or PBMCs.

V shed 2 bases and J 0 bases; nucleotides not matched to a gene: 3. CDR1 and CDR2 from the germline V gene are SGHRS and YFSETQ. The CDR3 has 16 residues. Clones were sequenced by immunoSEQ multiplex PCR, and TCRdb holds only the in-frame ones, with some missing. The table includes 140,000 or so clones, about 92% detected once. This TCR was recovered from a human donor in a cohort sampled during active COVID-19. V and J are TRBV5-1 and TRBJ2-2, with 8 bases matching TRBD2. Sequences were obtained from peripheral blood. The CDR3 DNA reads TGCGCCAGCAGCTTCGCGGGGGGCACGAACACCGGGGAGCTGTTTTTT. This translates into CASSFAGGTNTGELFF.